The next 6 T cell receptor beta chains were all read from a single sample in a study of blood T cell repertoires in COVID-19. Libraries were prepared by immunoSEQ multiplex PCR; TCRdb keeps only in-frame clonotypes and omits some of them. The repertoire holds 80,000 or so clones, with 60% to 85% as singletons. Sequencing was performed on peripheral blood. These receptors originate from a human donor in a cohort sampled during active COVID-19.

This clone appeared a few times. J is TRBJ1-2 and V is TRBV7-9; 7 nucleotides match TRBD1. Germline V gene lookup returns CDR1 SEHNR and CDR2 FQNEAQ (reference sequence). The CDR3 contains 14 residues. The J segment lost 1 base and the V segment lost 10 bases, leaving 9 bases of the junction unmatched. The CDR3 DNA reads as TGTGCCACCCGGGGGACAGACAATAACTATGGCTACACCTTC. Translation: CATRGTDNNYGYTF. Complete variable domain (other parts from reference TRBV7-9 and TRBJ1-2): DTGVSQNPRHKITKRGQNVTFRCDPISEHNRLYWYRQTLGQGPEFLTYFQNEAQLEKSRLLSDRFSAERPKGSFSTLEIQRTEQGDSAMYLCATRGTDNNYGYTFGSGTRLTVV.

This chain uses TRBV18 with TRBJ1-1, with 10 bases matching TRBD1. CDR3 length: 16 residues. Germline V gives CDR1 KGHSH, CDR2 LQKENI. The junction had 3 bases not matched to a gene; V was cut back by 1 base and J by 1 base. Here the CDR3 DNA reads TGTGCCAGCTCACCACGGGACAGGGGACCGAACACTGAAGCTTTCTTT. It codes for CASSPRDRGPNTEAFF.

This clone has a single count. The gene calls are TRBV15 and TRBJ1-4; D is unresolved. From germline, CDR1 is LNHNV and CDR2 YYDKDF (reference sequence). The CDR3 consists of 16 residues. V was trimmed by 1 base and J by 7 bases, leaving 16 bases between them. The chain's CDR3 is CATSRASSREGEKLFF. The CDR3, as DNA: TGTGCCACCAGCAGAGCCAGTTCCCGGGAAGGTGAAAAACTGTTTTTT. Full variable domain (rest looked up from reference TRBV15 and TRBJ1-4): DAMVIQNPRYQVTQFGKPVTLSCSQTLNHNVMYWYQQKSSQAPKLLFHYYDKDFNNEADTPDNFQSRRPNTSFCFLDIRSPGLGDTAMYLCATSRASSREGEKLFFGSGTQLSVL.

V gene TRBV18 combines with J gene TRBJ2-7, with TRBD1 matching over 7 bases. The CDR3 is 14 residues long. Germline loops: CDR1 KGHSH, CDR2 LQKENI. Trimming removed 3 bases from V and 3 bases from J; junction bases left unmatched: 5. Here the CDR3 DNA reads TGTGCCAGCTCACCTCCGGACAGGTACTACGAGCAGTACTTC. Amino acids: CASSPPDRYYEQYF.

The V call is TRBV5-1, the J call TRBJ2-7; TRBD1 matches 7 bases. The CDR3 sequence is 15 residues long. V lost 0 bases and J lost 2; bases outside the gene matches: 5. Germline V gene lookup returns CDR1 SGHRS and CDR2 YFSETQ. CDR3 loop: CASSLEGTAAYEQYF. As DNA, the CDR3 is TGCGCCAGCAGCTTGGAAGGGACAGCGGCCTACGAGCAGTACTTC.

V and J are TRBV7-2 and TRBJ2-7, with 9 nucleotides matching TRBD2. Germline V CDR1 and CDR2: SGHTA, FQGNSA. The CDR3 runs to 15 residues. V lost 2 bases, J lost 0 bases, and 2 bases stayed unmatched. CDR3 DNA sequence: TGTGCCAGCAGCTTAAGCGGGGGGCCCTCCTACGAGCAGTACTTC. Its translation is CASSLSGGPSYEQYF.